These 22 T cell receptor beta chains were all obtained from the same sample, sequenced in a study of T cell responses to AZD1222 COVID-19 vaccine. This table comes from immunoSEQ multiplex PCR, and its TCRdb copy is limited to in-frame clones, with some not included. The table has 210,000 or so clones, 85% to 95% seen once; the top ten hold 0.95% to 1.1%. The specimen was peripheral blood, collected on day 0 of MenACWY control vaccination. The receptors here all came from an adult in good health.

The rearrangement links TRBV7-9 to TRBJ1-2; D unclear. The CDR3 sequence is 15 residues long. Trimming left V 1 base short and J 4 bases short, with 13 bases between. Germline CDR1 is SEHNR and CDR2 is FQNEAQ (reference sequence). CDR3 DNA: TGTGCCAGCAGCTTAGAGGCCGGGCCCCTCTATGGCTACACCTTC. Translation gives CASSLEAGPLYGYTF.

V gene TRBV4-2 combines with J gene TRBJ1-1; maybe TRBD1 (5 bases). Germline CDR1 LGHNA, CDR2 YNFKEQ. The CDR3 contains 15 residues. The ends were cut back, 3 bases at V and 1 base at J, with 12 bases in the middle. The CDR3 is CASSHGGVGNTEAFF. The CDR3 DNA follows: TGTGCCAGCAGCCATGGGGGTGTGGGGAACACTGAAGCTTTCTTT.

The chain links TRBV28 to TRBJ1-2, with D perhaps TRBD1 (6 bases). The CDR3 runs to 14 residues. V lost 5 bases and J lost 4, with 14 bases in between. The germline gives CDR1 MDHEN, CDR2 SYDVKM. The CDR3 reads CASSQSGGSYGYTF. DNA of the CDR3: TGTGCCAGCAGTCAAAGTGGGGGCAGCTATGGCTACACCTTC.

This chain connects TRBV30 to TRBJ2-5, with a weak D call TRBD1 (5 bases). V lost 2 bases, J lost 4 bases, and 17 bases lay in between. This CDR3 is built from 15 residues. CDR1 GTSNPN and CDR2 SVGIG come from the germline V gene (reference sequence). The CDR3 reads CAWSPQVSLPETQYF. For the CDR3, the DNA is TGTGCCTGGAGTCCACAGGTTTCCCTCCCAGAGACCCAGTACTTC. Looking up the rest from reference TRBV30 and TRBJ2-5 gives the full variable domain: SQTIHQWPATLVQPVGSPLSLECTVEGTSNPNLYWYRQAAGRGLQLLFYSVGIGQISSEVPQNLSASRPQDRQFILSSKKLLLSDSGFYLCAWSPQVSLPETQYFGPGTRLLVL.

This clone was counted a single time. The J gene is TRBJ2-2, the V gene TRBV6-5, with D possibly matching TRBD1 (6 bases). Germline CDR1 MNHEY, CDR2 SVGAGI. The CDR3 is 13 amino acids. Trimming left V 7 bases short and J 4 bases short, with 10 bases between. The CDR3 nucleotides read TGTGCCAGCACCCCAGGGGTCACCGGGGAGCTGTTTTTT. Translating it yields CASTPGVTGELFF.

This chain links TRBV11-2 with TRBJ1-2; a weak D match, TRBD1 (5 bases). The CDR3 extends over 14 amino acids. CDR1 and CDR2 (germline): SGHAT, FQNNGV. Between the trimmed V and J ends, which lost 8 bases and 7 bases, there was a span of 20 bases. CDR3 bases: TGTGCCAGCGCTCCTGGGGCAGGGTCGTTTGGCTACACCTTC. Its translation: CASAPGAGSFGYTF.

The chain has TRBV5-1 and TRBJ1-1; D remains ambiguous. CDR1 is SGHRS and CDR2 is YFSETQ in the germline V gene. The germline V and J ends were trimmed by 1 base and 8 bases, with 6 bases remaining between them. This CDR3 has 11 residues. The CDR3 DNA reads TGCGCCAGCAGCTTGTCGGAGGAAGCTTTCTTT. Amino acids: CASSLSEEAFF.

The rearrangement joins TRBV27 to TRBJ1-1; maybe TRBD1 (5 bases). The CDR3 is made up of 14 amino acids. Germline assignment: CDR1 MNHEY and CDR2 SMNVEV (reference sequence). V was clipped by 5 bases and J by 1 base, with 11 bases between them. CDR3 in amino acids: CASSTRQGNTEAFF. CDR3 sequence (DNA): TGTGCCAGCAGTACTCGTCAGGGGAACACTGAAGCTTTCTTT.

As DNA, the CDR3 is TGCGCCAGCAGCCTAACAGCGGGGGATCAGCCCCAGCATTTT. Residues: CASSLTAGDQPQHF. The rearrangement joins TRBV4-1 to TRBJ1-5; a weak D match, TRBD1 (5 bases). Germline V lookup: CDR1 MGHRA, CDR2 YSYEKL. This CDR3 has 14 residues. V gave up 4 bases and J gave up 5 bases, with 12 bases separating them.

This chain connects TRBV4-2 to TRBJ1-1; D may be TRBD1 (6 bases). Trimming removed 4 bases from V and 1 base from J, with 10 bases in between. The CDR3 covers 14 residues. Germline CDR1 reads LGHNA; CDR2 reads YNFKEQ. This CDR3 is CASSRETGNTEAFF. CDR3 sequence (DNA): TGTGCCAGCAGCCGGGAGACAGGGAACACTGAAGCTTTCTTT.

This clone has just a few counts. The chain is built from TRBV6-2 or TRBV6-3 and TRBJ1-5; no definite D call. Trimming left V 4 bases short and J 9 bases short, with 10 bases between. Germline values: CDR1 MNHEY, CDR2 SVGEGT. The CDR3 is made up of 12 amino acids. The CDR3 region is CASSSWIGPQHF. The CDR3 nucleotides read TGTGCCAGCAGTTCCTGGATTGGGCCCCAGCATTTT.

The chain combines TRBV6-2 or TRBV6-3 with TRBJ1-1, with D unclear. This CDR3 region has 14 residues. Trimming stripped 0 bases from V and 3 bases from J, with 8 bases between. CDR1 is MNHEY and CDR2 is SVGEGT in the germline V gene. CDR3 sequence reads: CASSYSRQYTEAFF. In DNA, the CDR3 is TGTGCCAGCAGTTACTCGAGGCAATACACTGAAGCTTTCTTT.

V gene TRBV19 combines with J gene TRBJ2-1; D tentatively fits TRBD1 or TRBD2 (5 bases each). Germline V lookup: CDR1 LNHDA, CDR2 SQIVND (reference sequence). This CDR3 is 14 amino acids long. The ends were cut back, 5 bases at V and 6 bases at J, with 14 bases in the middle. CDR3 in amino acids: CASSFMGTINEQFF. The CDR3 DNA follows: TGTGCCAGTAGTTTTATGGGGACCATCAATGAGCAGTTCTTC.

This chain connects TRBV18 to TRBJ1-5; D ambiguous. V was shortened by 0 bases and J by 0 bases, with 3 bases between the two germline ends. Germline values: CDR1 KGHSH, CDR2 LQKENI. This CDR3 has 14 amino acids. In DNA, the CDR3 is TGTGCCAGCTCACCACCGAATAGCAATCAGCCCCAGCATTTT. Protein sequence: CASSPPNSNQPQHF.

The chain combines TRBV5-4 with TRBJ1-1; 8 nucleotides agree with TRBD1. CDR3 size: 15 residues. The germline CDR1 and CDR2 sequences are SGHNT and YYREEE (reference sequence). The trim removed 3 bases at V and 0 bases at J, leaving 4 bases unmatched. The CDR3 loop is CASSSTRGLNTEAFF. DNA for the CDR3: TGTGCCAGCAGCTCCACCAGGGGGCTGAACACTGAAGCTTTCTTT.

This sequence joins TRBV28 and TRBJ2-7; D is uncertain. This CDR3 has 12 residues. Looked up from germline, CDR1 is MDHEN and CDR2 is SYDVKM. With 3 bases removed from V and 6 bases from J, the gap between germline ends came to 9 bases. In nucleotides, the CDR3 is TGTGCCAGCAGTTTTTATCCCTCCGAGCAGTACTTC. This codes for CASSFYPSEQYF. Using reference TRBV28 and TRBJ2-7 for the parts outside the CDR3, the full variable domain is DVKVTQSSRYLVKRTGEKVFLECVQDMDHENMFWYRQDPGLGLRLIYFSYDVKMKEKGDIPEGYSVSREKKERFSLILESASTNQTSMYLCASSFYPSEQYFGPGTRLTVT.

The J gene is TRBJ2-5, the V gene TRBV19, with 9 bases fitting TRBD2. The length of the CDR3 is 15 residues. Germline lookup yields CDR1 LNHDA and CDR2 SQIVND (reference sequence). The junction had 13 bases not matched to a gene; V was cut back by 6 bases and J by 8 bases. CDR3 sequence reads: CASSPVDSGGTTQYF. CDR3 DNA sequence: TGTGCCAGTAGCCCCGTTGATAGCGGGGGTACAACCCAGTACTTC.

This sequence joins TRBV6-5 and TRBJ1-2; D remains unclear. The CDR3 is made up of 14 amino acids. Germline V gene lookup returns CDR1 MNHEY and CDR2 SVGAGI. V was clipped by 3 bases and J by 3 bases, with 11 bases between them. This CDR3 reads CASSYRPADYGYTF. CDR3 DNA: TGTGCCAGCAGTTATCGTCCAGCCGACTATGGCTACACCTTC.

The chain is built from TRBV7-9 and TRBJ2-3, with D perhaps assigned TRBD1 or TRBD2 (6 bases each). Germline CDR1 reads SEHNR; CDR2 reads FQNEAQ (reference sequence). The CDR3 covers 15 residues. V lost 3 bases and J 4 bases, leaving 14 bases between the germline ends. The CDR3 protein is CASSFGGGRADTQYF. CDR3 sequence (DNA): TGTGCCAGCAGCTTCGGAGGGGGGCGAGCAGATACGCAGTATTTT.

The V call is TRBV28, the J call TRBJ2-5; 7 positions agree with TRBD2. The germline CDR1 and CDR2 sequences are MDHEN and SYDVKM. The CDR3 totals 16 residues. V was clipped by 8 bases and J by 1 base; unmatched bases: 13. The CDR3 region is CASGTRWGGPQETQYF. CDR3 DNA sequence: TGTGCCAGCGGAACACGTTGGGGAGGGCCCCAAGAGACCCAGTACTTC.

The chain combines TRBV5-7 with TRBJ2-7; D possibly corresponds to TRBD1 (8 bases). TRBV5-7 carries the ORF label, with uncertain function. Trimming removed 3 bases from V and 3 bases from J, with 28 bases in between. This CDR3 has 19 amino acids. The DNA for the CDR3 is TGTGCCAGCAGCTGCGGGGGACAGGTAAGGGTGCCATACTACTACGAGCAGTACTTC. Translation gives CASSCGGQVRVPYYYEQYF.

The CDR3 reads CATSRGGRADYGYTF. In nucleotides, the CDR3 is TGTGCCACCAGCAGAGGAGGCAGGGCCGACTATGGCTACACCTTC. The rearrangement links TRBV15 to TRBJ1-2, with a weak D call TRBD1 (5 bases). V lost 1 base and J 3 bases, leaving 12 bases between the germline ends. The CDR3 has 15 amino acids. Germline CDR1 reads LNHNV; CDR2 reads YYDKDF (reference sequence).